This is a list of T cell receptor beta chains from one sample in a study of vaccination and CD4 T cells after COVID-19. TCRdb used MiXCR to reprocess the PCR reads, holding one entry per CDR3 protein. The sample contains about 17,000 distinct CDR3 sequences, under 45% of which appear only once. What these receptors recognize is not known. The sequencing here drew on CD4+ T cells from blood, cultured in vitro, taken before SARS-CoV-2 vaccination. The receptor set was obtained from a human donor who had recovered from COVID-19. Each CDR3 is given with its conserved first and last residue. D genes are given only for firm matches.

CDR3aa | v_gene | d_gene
CSAPSGIGETQYF | TRBV20-1 | TRBD2
CASSYYGDSYEQYF | TRBV6-5 | -
CASSLPQAPNQPQHF | TRBV7-2 | -
CASSLRTGRNTEAFF | TRBV27 | TRBD1
CASLGRTGDSGANVLTF | TRBV19 | -
CASSRTGEDEAFF | TRBV6-1 | TRBD1
CASRQADTQYF | TRBV28 | -
CSAHSGTGWAQYF | TRBV20-1 | -
CASSEFGWGSGANVLTF | TRBV6-1 | -
CASSLANQGAQYF | TRBV7-2 | -
CASSGPTGVVGEQYF | TRBV6-1 | TRBD1
CASSEALGADGYTF | TRBV6-1 | -
CASSLGRGRENSPLHF | TRBV11-3 | -
CASSLRRAANTGELFF | TRBV7-3 | -
CSTTRTGKTDTQYF | TRBV20-1 | TRBD1
CASSDTLGGPQHF | TRBV6-4 | -
CATEGRAGELFF | TRBV24-1 | -
CASSSGTRETQYF | TRBV6-2/TRBV6-3 | -
CATSPGANQPQHF | TRBV24-1 | -
CASSAPSCHF | TRBV25-1 | -
CATVRDSTFTEAFF | TRBV28 | TRBD1
CASKYRDRGPYEQFF | TRBV27 | TRBD1
CASRELAERDTQYF | TRBV6-1 | -
CASSFVGQFVGELFF | TRBV7-2 | -
CASSPDRSTDTQYF | TRBV10-1 | -